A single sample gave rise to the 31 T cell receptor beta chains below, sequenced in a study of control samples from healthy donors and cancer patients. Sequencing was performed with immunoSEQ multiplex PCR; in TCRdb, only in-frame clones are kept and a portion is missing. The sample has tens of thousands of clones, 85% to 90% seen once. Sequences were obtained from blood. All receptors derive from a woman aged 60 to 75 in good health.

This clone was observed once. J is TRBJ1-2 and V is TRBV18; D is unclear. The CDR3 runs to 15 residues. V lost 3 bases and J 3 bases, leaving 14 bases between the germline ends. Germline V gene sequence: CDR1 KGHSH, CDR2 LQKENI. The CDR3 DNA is TGTGCCAGCTCACCCGCAAGGAGTCTTTACTATGGCTACACCTTC. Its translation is CASSPARSLYYGYTF.

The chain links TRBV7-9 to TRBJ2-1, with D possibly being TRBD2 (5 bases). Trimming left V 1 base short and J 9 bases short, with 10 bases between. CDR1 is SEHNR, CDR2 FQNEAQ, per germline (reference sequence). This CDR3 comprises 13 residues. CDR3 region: CASSLGLAREQFF. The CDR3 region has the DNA TGTGCCAGCAGCTTAGGGCTAGCCCGTGAGCAGTTCTTC.

In DNA form, the CDR3 reads TGCAGCGTGGAGACCCGGGGACAGGAGAACACTGAAGCTTTCTTT. Translation: CSVETRGQENTEAFF. V gene TRBV29-1 combines with J gene TRBJ1-1; TRBD1 aligns across 8 bases. The CDR3 runs 15 residues. Germline V gene sequence: CDR1 SQVTM, CDR2 ANQGSEA. With V trimmed by 6 bases and J by 1 base, 10 bases remained unmatched.

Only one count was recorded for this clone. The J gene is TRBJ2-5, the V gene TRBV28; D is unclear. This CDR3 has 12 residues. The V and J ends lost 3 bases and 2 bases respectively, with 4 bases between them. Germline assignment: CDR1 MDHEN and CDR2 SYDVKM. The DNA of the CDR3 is TGTGCCAGCAGTTTGGTACAAGAGACCCAGTACTTC. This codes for CASSLVQETQYF.

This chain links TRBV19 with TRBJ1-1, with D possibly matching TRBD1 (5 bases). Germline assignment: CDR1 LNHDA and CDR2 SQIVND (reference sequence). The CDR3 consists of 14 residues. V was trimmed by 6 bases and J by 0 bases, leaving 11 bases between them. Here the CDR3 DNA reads TGTGCCAGTAGGAGGGGAGTCATGAACACTGAAGCTTTCTTT. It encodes CASRRGVMNTEAFF.

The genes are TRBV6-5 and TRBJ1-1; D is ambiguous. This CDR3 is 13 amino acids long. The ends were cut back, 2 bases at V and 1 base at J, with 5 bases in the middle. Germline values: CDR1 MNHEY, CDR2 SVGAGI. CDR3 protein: CASSYGRNTEAFF. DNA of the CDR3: TGTGCCAGCAGTTACGGCAGGAACACTGAAGCTTTCTTT.

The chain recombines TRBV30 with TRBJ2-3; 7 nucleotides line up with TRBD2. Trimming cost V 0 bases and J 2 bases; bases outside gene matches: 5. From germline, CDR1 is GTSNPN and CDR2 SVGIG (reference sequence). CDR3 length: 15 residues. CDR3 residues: CAWSVGAGATDTQYF. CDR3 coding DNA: TGTGCCTGGAGTGTAGGGGCGGGAGCCACAGATACGCAGTATTTT.

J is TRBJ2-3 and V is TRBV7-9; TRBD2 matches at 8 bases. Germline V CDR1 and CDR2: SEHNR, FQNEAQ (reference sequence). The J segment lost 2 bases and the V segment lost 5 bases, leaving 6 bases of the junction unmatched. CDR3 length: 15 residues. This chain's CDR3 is CASSHSGTYTDTQYF. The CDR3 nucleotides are TGTGCCAGCAGCCATAGCGGGACCTACACAGATACGCAGTATTTT.

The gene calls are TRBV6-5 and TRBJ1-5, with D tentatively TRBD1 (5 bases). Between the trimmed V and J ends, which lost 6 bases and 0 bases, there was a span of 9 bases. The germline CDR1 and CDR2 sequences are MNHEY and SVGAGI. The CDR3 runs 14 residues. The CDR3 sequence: CASRRDFSNQPQHF. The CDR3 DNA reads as TGTGCCAGCAGGCGGGACTTTAGCAATCAGCCCCAGCATTTT.

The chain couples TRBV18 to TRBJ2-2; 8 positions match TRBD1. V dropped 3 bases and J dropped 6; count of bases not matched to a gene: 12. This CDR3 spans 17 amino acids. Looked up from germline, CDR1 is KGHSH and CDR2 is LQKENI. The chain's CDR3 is CASSPPPGQGVPGELFF. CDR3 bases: TGTGCCAGCTCACCTCCTCCCGGACAGGGTGTTCCCGGGGAGCTGTTTTTT.

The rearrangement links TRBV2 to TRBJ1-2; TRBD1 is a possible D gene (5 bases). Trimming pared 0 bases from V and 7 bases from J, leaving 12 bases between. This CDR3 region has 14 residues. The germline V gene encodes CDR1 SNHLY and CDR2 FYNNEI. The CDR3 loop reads CASSEAGEGIGYTF. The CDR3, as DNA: TGTGCCAGCAGTGAAGCGGGGGAGGGGATTGGCTACACCTTC.

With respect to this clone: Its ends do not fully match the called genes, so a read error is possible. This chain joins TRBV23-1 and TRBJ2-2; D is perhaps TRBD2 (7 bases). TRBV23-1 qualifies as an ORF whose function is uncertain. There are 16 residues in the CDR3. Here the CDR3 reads CASSLDGGGEHRGAVF. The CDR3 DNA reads TGCGCCAGCAGTCTGGACGGCGGGGGCGAACACCGGGGAGCTGTTTTT.

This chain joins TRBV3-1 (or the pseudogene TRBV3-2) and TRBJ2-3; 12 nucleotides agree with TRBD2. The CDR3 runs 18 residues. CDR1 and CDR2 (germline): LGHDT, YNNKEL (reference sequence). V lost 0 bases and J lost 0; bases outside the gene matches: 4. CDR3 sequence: CASSQELAGGLSTDTQYF. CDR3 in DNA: TGTGCCAGCAGCCAAGAACTAGCGGGGGGACTAAGCACAGATACGCAGTATTTT.

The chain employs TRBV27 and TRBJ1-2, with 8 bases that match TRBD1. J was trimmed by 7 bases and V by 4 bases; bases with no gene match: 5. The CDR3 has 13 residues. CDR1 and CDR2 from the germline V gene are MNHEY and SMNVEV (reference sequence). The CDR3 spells CASSYTGGLGYTF. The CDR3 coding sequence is TGTGCCAGCAGTTATACAGGGGGTCTTGGCTACACCTTC.

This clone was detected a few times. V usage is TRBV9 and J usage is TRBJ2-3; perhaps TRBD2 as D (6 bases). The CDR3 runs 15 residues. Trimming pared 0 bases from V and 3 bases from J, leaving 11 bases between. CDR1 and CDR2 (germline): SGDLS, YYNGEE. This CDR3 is CASSVDGRGTDTQYF. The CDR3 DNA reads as TGTGCCAGCAGCGTAGACGGGAGAGGTACAGATACGCAGTATTTT.

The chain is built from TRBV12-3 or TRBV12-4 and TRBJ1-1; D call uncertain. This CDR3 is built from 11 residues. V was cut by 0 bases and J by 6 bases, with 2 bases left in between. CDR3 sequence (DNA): TGTGCCAGCAGTTTAGCCGCTGAAGCTTTCTTT. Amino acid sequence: CASSLAAEAFF.

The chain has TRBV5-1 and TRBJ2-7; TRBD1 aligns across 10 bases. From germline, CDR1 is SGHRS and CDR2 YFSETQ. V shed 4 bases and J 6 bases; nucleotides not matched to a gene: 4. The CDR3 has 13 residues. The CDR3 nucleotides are TGCGCCAGCAGCCCGACAGGGGGCGGCGAGCAGTACTTC. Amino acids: CASSPTGGGEQYF. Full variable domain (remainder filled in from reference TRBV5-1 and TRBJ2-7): KAGVTQTPRYLIKTRGQQVTLSCSPISGHRSVSWYQQTPGQGLQFLFEYFSETQRNKGNFPGRFSGRQFSNSRSEMNVSTLELGDSALYLCASSPTGGGEQYFGPGTRLTVT.

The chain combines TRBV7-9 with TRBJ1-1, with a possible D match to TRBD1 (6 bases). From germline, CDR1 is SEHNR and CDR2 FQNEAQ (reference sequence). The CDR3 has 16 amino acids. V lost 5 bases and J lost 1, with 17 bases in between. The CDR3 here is CASSPAGGRGNTEAFF. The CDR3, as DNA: TGTGCCAGCAGCCCCGCCGGAGGCAGGGGGAACACTGAAGCTTTCTTT.

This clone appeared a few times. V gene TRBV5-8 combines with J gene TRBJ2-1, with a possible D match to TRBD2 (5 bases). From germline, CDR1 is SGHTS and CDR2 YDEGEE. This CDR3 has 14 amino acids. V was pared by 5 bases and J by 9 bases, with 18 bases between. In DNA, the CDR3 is TGTGCCAGCAGTATCCGGGATAGACGACTTGAGCAGTTCTTC. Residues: CASSIRDRRLEQFF.

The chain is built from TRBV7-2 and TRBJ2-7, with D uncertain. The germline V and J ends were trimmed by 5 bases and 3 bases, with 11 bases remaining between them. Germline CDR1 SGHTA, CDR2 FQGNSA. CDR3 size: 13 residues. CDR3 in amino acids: CASSDAMFYEQYF. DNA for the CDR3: TGTGCCAGCAGCGATGCAATGTTCTACGAGCAGTACTTC.

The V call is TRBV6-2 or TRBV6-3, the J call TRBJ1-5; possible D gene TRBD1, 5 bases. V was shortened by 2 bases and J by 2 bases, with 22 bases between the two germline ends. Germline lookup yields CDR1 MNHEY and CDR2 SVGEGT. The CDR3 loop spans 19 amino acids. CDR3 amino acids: CASSYDPGRRFEGNQPQHF. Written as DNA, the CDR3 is TGTGCCAGCAGTTACGATCCGGGACGACGATTTGAGGGCAATCAGCCCCAGCATTTT.

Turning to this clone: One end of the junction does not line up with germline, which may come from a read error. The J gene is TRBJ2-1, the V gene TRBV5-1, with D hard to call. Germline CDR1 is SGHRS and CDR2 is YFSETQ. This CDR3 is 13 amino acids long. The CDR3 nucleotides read TGCGCCAGCAACTTGTTCCGGGCCAATGAGCAGTTCTTC. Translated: CASNLFRANEQFF.

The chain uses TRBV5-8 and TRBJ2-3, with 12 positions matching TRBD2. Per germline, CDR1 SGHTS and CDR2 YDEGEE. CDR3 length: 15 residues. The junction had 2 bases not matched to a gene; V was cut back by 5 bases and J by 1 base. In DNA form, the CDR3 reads TGTGCCAGCAGTCGACTAGCGGGGGGCACAGATACGCAGTATTTT. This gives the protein CASSRLAGGTDTQYF.

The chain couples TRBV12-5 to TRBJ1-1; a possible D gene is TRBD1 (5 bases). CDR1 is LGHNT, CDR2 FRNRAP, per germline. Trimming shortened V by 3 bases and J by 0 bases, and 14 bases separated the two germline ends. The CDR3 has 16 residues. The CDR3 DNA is TGTGCTAGTGGTTTACCCAGAAGGGGCATGAACACTGAAGCTTTCTTT. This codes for CASGLPRRGMNTEAFF.

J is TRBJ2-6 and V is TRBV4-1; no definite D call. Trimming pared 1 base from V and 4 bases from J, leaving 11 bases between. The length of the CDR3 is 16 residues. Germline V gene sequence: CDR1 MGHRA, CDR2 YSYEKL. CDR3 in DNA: TGCGCCAGCAGCCAAGGAATTTTTTCCGGGGCCAACGTCCTGACTTTC. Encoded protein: CASSQGIFSGANVLTF.

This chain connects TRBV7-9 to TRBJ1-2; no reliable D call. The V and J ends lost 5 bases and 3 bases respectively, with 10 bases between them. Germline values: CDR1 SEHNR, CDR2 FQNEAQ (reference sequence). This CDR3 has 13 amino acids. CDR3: CASSLSEYYGYTF. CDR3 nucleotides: TGTGCCAGCAGCCTCAGTGAATACTATGGCTACACCTTC.

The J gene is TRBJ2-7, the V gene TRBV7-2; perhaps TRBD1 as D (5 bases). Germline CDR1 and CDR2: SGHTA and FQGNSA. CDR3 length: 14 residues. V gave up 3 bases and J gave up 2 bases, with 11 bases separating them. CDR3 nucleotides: TGTGCCAGCAGCTTCTTCAGGGCCACCTACGAGCAGTACTTC. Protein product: CASSFFRATYEQYF.

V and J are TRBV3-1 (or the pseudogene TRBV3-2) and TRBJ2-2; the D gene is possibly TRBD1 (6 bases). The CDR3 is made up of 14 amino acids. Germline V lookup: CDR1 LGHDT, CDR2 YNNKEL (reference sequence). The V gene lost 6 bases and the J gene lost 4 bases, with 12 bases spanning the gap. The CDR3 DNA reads TGTGCCAGCAGTATTACAGGGTCCACCGGGGAGCTGTTTTTT. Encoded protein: CASSITGSTGELFF.

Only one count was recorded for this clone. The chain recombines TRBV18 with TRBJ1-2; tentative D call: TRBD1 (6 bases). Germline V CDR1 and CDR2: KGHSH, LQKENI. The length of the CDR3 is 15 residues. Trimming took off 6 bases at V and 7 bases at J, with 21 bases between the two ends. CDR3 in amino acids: CASSLRGRGQGGYTF. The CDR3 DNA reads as TGTGCCAGCTCCCTCCGGGGCAGGGGCCAAGGTGGCTACACCTTC.

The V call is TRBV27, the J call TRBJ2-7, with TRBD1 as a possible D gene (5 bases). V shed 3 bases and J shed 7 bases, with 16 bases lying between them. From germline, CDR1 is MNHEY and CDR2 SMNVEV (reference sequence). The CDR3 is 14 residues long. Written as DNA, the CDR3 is TGTGCCAGCAGTTTCGCAGGGTTGGTGGGGGAGCAGTACTTC. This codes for CASSFAGLVGEQYF.

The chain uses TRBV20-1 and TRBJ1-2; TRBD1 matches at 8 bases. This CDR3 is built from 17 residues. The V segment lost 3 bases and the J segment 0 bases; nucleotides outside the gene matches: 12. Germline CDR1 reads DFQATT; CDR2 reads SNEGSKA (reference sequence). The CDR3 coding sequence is TGCAGTGCTAGTAGATCGGGACAGGCCGCTTCTAACTATGGCTACACCTTC. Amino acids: CSASRSGQAASNYGYTF.